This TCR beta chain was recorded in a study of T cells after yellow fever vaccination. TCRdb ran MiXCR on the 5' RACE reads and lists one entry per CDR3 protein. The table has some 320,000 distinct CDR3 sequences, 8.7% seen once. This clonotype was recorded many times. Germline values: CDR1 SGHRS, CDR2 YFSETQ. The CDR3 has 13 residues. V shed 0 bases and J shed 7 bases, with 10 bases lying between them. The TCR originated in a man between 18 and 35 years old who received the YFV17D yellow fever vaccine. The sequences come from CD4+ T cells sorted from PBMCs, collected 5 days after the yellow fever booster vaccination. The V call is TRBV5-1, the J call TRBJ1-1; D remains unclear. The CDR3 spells CASSLGRDFEAFF. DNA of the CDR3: TGCGCCAGCAGCTTGGGCCGAGATTTTGAAGCTTTCTTT.